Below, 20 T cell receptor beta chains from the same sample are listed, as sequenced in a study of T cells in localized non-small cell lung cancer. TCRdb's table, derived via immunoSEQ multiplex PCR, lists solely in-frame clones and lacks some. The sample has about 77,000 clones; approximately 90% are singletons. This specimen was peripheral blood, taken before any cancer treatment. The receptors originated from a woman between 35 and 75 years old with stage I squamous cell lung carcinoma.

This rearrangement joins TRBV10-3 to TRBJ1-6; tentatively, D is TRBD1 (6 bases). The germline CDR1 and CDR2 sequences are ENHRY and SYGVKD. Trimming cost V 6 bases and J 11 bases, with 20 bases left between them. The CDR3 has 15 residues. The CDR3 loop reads CAIRRQETTVAPLHF. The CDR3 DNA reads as TGTGCCATCAGGCGACAGGAGACCACGGTAGCACCCCTCCACTTT.

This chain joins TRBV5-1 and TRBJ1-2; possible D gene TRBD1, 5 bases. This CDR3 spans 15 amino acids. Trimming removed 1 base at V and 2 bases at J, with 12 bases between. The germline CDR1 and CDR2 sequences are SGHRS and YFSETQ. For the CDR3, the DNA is TGCGCCAGCAGCTTGTCCTCAGGGCACAACTATGGCTACACCTTC. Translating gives CASSLSSGHNYGYTF. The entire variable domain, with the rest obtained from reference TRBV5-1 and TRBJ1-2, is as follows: KAGVTQTPRYLIKTRGQQVTLSCSPISGHRSVSWYQQTPGQGLQFLFEYFSETQRNKGNFPGRFSGRQFSNSRSEMNVSTLELGDSALYLCASSLSSGHNYGYTFGSGTRLTVV.

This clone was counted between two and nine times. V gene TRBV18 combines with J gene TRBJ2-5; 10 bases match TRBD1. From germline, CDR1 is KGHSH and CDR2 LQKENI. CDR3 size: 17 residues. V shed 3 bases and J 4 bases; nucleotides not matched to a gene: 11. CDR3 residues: CASSPTTGGAQGETQYF. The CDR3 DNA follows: TGTGCCAGCTCACCCACGACAGGGGGCGCGCAGGGAGAGACCCAGTACTTC.

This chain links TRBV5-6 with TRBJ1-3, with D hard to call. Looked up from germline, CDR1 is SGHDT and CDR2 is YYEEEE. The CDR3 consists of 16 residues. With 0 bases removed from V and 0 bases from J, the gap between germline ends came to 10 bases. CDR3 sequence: CASSLAPGPSGNTIYF. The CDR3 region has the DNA TGTGCCAGCAGCTTGGCCCCGGGTCCCTCTGGAAACACCATATATTTT.

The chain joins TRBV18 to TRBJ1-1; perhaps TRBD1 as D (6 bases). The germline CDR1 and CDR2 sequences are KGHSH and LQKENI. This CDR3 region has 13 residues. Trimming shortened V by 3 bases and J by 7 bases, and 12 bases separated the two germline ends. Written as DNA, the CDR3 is TGTGCCAGCTCACCTGGCGGGGGCATTGAAGCTTTCTTT. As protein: CASSPGGGIEAFF.

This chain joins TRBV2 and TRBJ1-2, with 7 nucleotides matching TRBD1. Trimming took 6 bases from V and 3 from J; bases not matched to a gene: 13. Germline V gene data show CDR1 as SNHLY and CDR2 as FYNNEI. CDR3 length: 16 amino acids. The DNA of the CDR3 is TGTGCCAGCAGAAAAGAAGCAGGGGGGTTGGACTATGGCTACACCTTC. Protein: CASRKEAGGLDYGYTF.

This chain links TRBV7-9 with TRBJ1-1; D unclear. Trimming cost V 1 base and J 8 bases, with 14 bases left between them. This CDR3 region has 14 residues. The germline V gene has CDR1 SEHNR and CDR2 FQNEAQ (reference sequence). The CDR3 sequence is CASSLGGWTGEAFF. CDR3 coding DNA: TGTGCCAGCAGCTTAGGGGGTTGGACGGGAGAAGCTTTCTTT.

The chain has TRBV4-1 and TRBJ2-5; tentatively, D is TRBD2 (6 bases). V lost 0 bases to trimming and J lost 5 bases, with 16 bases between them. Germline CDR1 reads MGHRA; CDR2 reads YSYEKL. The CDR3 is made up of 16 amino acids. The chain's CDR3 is CASSQDGTSGGETQYF. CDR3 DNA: TGCGCCAGCAGCCAAGATGGAACCTCTGGGGGGGAGACCCAGTACTTC.

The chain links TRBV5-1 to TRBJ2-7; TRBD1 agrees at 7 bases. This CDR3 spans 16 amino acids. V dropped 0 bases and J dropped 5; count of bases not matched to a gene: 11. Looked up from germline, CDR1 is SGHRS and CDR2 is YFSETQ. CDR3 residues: CASSLATGVLKNEQYF. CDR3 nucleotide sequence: TGCGCCAGCAGCTTGGCCACAGGGGTGTTGAAGAACGAGCAGTACTTC.

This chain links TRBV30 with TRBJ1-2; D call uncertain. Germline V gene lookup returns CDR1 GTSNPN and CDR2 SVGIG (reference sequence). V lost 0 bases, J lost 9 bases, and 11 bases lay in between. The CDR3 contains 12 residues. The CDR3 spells CAWSVTQASYTF. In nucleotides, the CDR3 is TGTGCCTGGAGTGTAACGCAGGCTAGCTACACCTTC.

CDR3 sequence: CASSLVGPNYGYTF. DNA for the CDR3: TGCGCCAGCAGCTTGGTTGGGCCGAACTATGGCTACACCTTC. This sequence joins TRBV5-1 and TRBJ1-2; no definite D call. This CDR3 has 14 residues. The V gene lost 0 bases and the J gene lost 2 bases, with 8 bases spanning the gap. CDR1 is SGHRS and CDR2 is YFSETQ in the germline V gene.

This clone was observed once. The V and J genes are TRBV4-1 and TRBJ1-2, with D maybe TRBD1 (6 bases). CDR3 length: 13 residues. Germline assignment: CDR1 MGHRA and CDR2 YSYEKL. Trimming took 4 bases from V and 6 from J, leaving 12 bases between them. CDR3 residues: CASSLQGFNGYTF. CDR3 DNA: TGCGCCAGCAGCCTCCAGGGGTTTAATGGCTACACCTTC.

DNA for the CDR3: TGCGCCAGCAGCTTGGTATCAGGGGCGGATACGCAGTATTTT. Translating gives CASSLVSGADTQYF. The V and J genes are TRBV5-1 and TRBJ2-3, with D maybe TRBD1 (6 bases). The ends were cut back, 0 bases at V and 6 bases at J, with 11 bases in the middle. This CDR3 is built from 14 residues. Germline CDR1 is SGHRS and CDR2 is YFSETQ. The variable domain in full, with the rest retrieved from reference TRBV5-1 and TRBJ2-3, is KAGVTQTPRYLIKTRGQQVTLSCSPISGHRSVSWYQQTPGQGLQFLFEYFSETQRNKGNFPGRFSGRQFSNSRSEMNVSTLELGDSALYLCASSLVSGADTQYFGPGTRLTVL.

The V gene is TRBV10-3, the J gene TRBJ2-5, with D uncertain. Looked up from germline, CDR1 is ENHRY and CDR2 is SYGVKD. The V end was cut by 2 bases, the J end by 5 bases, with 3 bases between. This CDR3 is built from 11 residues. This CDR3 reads CAISEEETQYF. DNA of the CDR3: TGTGCCATCAGTGAGGAGGAGACCCAGTACTTC.

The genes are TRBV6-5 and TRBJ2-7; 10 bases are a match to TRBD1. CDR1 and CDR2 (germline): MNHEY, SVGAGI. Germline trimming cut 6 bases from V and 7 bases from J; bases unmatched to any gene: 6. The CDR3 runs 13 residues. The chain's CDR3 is CASSRQGAREQYF. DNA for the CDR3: TGTGCCAGCAGCAGACAGGGGGCACGTGAGCAGTACTTC.

The CDR3 loop reads CASSVGSRNTGELFF. DNA of the CDR3: TGTGCCAGCAGCGTGGGTAGTCGCAACACCGGGGAGCTGTTTTTT. This chain joins TRBV9 and TRBJ2-2; D call uncertain. V was pared by 2 bases and J by 2 bases, with 10 bases between. Germline-derived CDR1 and CDR2 are SGDLS and YYNGEE. The CDR3 is 15 residues long.

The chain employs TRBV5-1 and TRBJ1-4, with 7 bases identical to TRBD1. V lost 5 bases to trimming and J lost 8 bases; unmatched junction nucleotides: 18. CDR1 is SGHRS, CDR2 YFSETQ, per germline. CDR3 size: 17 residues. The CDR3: CASSLRPPQGSTEKLFF. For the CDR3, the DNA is TGCGCCAGCAGTCTGAGACCACCACAGGGGTCTACGGAAAAACTGTTTTTT. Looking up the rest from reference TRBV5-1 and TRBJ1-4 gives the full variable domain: KAGVTQTPRYLIKTRGQQVTLSCSPISGHRSVSWYQQTPGQGLQFLFEYFSETQRNKGNFPGRFSGRQFSNSRSEMNVSTLELGDSALYLCASSLRPPQGSTEKLFFGSGTQLSVL.

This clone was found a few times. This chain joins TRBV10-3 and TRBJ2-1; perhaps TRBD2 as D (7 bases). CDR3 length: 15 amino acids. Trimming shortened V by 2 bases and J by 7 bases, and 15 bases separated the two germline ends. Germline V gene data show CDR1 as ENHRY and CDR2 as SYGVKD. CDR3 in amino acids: CAISETRGGGNEQFF. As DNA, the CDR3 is TGTGCCATCAGTGAGACGCGGGGAGGGGGGAATGAGCAGTTCTTC.

In DNA, the CDR3 is TGCGCCAGCAGCCCCACGGGGAACGGAAACACCATATATTTT. Translated: CASSPTGNGNTIYF. This rearrangement joins TRBV5-1 to TRBJ1-3, with no clear D. V lost 4 bases, J lost 4 bases, and 12 bases lay in between. The CDR3 is 14 residues long. Per the germline V gene, CDR1 is SGHRS and CDR2 is YFSETQ.

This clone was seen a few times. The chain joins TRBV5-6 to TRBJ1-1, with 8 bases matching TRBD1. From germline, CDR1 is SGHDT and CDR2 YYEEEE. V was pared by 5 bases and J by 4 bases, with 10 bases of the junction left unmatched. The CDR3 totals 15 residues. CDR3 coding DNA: TGTGCCAGCAGTATTATGGACAGGGACGTCACTGAAGCTTTCTTT. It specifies CASSIMDRDVTEAFF.